This TCR beta chain was sequenced during a study of blood T cell repertoires in COVID-19. Study summary: The United States, Italy and Spain provided the acute and convalescent COVID-19 samples. The cDNA or gDNA used as material had been derived from T cells, B-cell-depleted T cells, or PBMCs.

Germline V gives CDR1 GTSNPN, CDR2 SVGIG (reference sequence). The length of the CDR3 is 14 residues. Trimming removed 2 bases from V and 8 bases from J, with 18 bases in between. This clone has a handful of counts. As handled by the study authors: Amplification of reference gene primers provided the estimated nucleated cell counts. Repertoires were generated with immunoSEQ multiplex PCR, while TCRdb's copy carries only in-frame clones and drops some. Clonal size and the V and J genes are those of that table, whereas D and trimming came from the DNA. The table records 270,000 or so clones, 81% of them present only once.

The sample was peripheral blood. This receptor was identified in a woman aged 55-70 years with active or convalescent COVID-19. This rearrangement joins TRBV30 to TRBJ1-2; weak D call: TRBD1 (5 bases). As DNA, the CDR3 is TGTGCCTGGAGTAGGCCAGGGAGGATCCGCGGCTACACCTTC. This gives the protein CAWSRPGRIRGYTF.